This TCR beta chain was identified during a study of spatial heterogeneity in lung cancer. As for the study in general: Sequence detection consistently recorded a greater number of beta-chain than alpha-chain sequences.

The CDR3 has 14 residues. V dropped 3 bases and J dropped 7 bases, with 15 bases sitting between them. Germline assignment: CDR1 SGHAT and CDR2 FQNNGV. In its sample, this clonotype was seen many times. What it binds is not known. The sample's time point: sample taken at primary tumor resection. The donors comprised approximately 72 untreated early-stage non-small cell lung cancer patients. No cells were sorted before sequencing. The whole RNA sequenced was extracted from tumor, nontumor lung or frozen PBMC. General study findings and limits: Tumor mutation count correlated with how many alpha and beta TCRs expanded intratumorally. Alpha and beta chain coverage of tumor T cells was estimated at about 6.8% and 14%, respectively.

Each CDR3 protein gets one entry after TCRdb re-called the 5' RACE reads with MiXCR. The table has under 15,000 distinct CDR3 sequences, about 4.8% seen once; the top ten hold 15% to 20%. The source material was lung tumor tissue, sampled at surgery. This sequence originates from a female donor with early-stage non-small cell lung cancer. The chain links TRBV11-2 to TRBJ1-1; D possibly corresponds to TRBD1 (5 bases). The CDR3 protein is CASSLDTGTNEAFF. The CDR3 nucleotides read TGTGCCAGCAGCTTGGATACAGGTACGAATGAAGCTTTCTTT. Using reference TRBV11-2 and TRBJ1-1 for the parts outside the CDR3, the full variable domain is EAGVAQSPRYKIIEKRQSVAFWCNPISGHATLYWYQQILGQGPKLLIQFQNNGVVDDSQLPKDRFSAERLKGVDSTLKIQPAKLEDSAVYLCASSLDTGTNEAFFGQGTRLTVV.